This TCR beta chain came from a study of blood T cell repertoires in COVID-19. Study context: Collection of acute and convalescent COVID-19 samples took place in the United States, Italy and Spain. PBMCs, B-cell-depleted T cells, or T cells were the source of the cDNA or gDNA that made up the material.

CDR3 length equals 12 residues. Germline lookup yields CDR1 SGHRS and CDR2 YFSETQ. V shed 7 bases and J shed 0 bases, with 7 bases lying between them. Libraries were prepared by immunoSEQ multiplex PCR; TCRdb keeps only in-frame clonotypes and omits some of them. Among some 40,000 clones, 80% to 90% were seen once, and the ten largest hold around a fifth. The sample comprised peripheral blood. The rearrangement uses TRBV5-1 and TRBJ2-5; tentative D call: TRBD1 (5 bases). The clonotype comes from a man aged 65 to 85 with acute or convalescent COVID-19. The CDR3, as DNA: TGCGCCAGCTGCAGGGACCAAGAGACCCAGTACTTC. Encoded protein: CASCRDQETQYF.